This is a list of T cell receptor beta chains from one sample in a study of a mutant IDH1 vaccine in newly diagnosed glioma. No antigen has been assigned to these receptors. The protocol was immunoSEQ multiplex PCR, while the TCRdb copy is restricted to in-frame clones and leaves out a portion. Counted here are over 65,000 clones, approximately 88% occurring once; the ten biggest clones make up approximately 12%. Source: PBMCs, taken from a glioma patient whose treatment included an IDH1 peptide vaccine. These receptors were taken from a man younger than 35 with glioma. Both conserved end residues are part of each CDR3. Fields, in order: J gene, V gene, D gene, clone size, CDR3 protein, CDR3 DNA. The D gene is left open where the match is weak. The size of a clone is reported for some rows only, either as once, few or many, or as a class for expanded clones.

>TRBJ2-1|TRBV7-3|.|.
CASSLKGDYNEQFF
TGTGCCAGCAGCTTGAAAGGTGATTACAATGAGCAGTTCTTC
>TRBJ1-1|TRBV9|.|.
CASSVTPMGEAFF
TGTGCCAGCAGCGTTACTCCCATGGGTGAAGCTTTCTTT
>TRBJ2-7|TRBV2|.|.
CASSEGLRVSYEQYF
TGTGCCAGCAGTGAAGGACTCAGGGTATCCTACGAGCAGTACTTC
>TRBJ2-5|TRBV2|TRBD1|.
CASSIGQVEETQYF
TGTGCCAGCAGTATAGGACAGGTCGAAGAGACCCAGTACTTC
>TRBJ1-1|TRBV6-5|.|once
CASRQHGLGTEAFF
TGTGCCAGCCGCCAGCACGGGCTCGGGACTGAAGCTTTCTTT
>TRBJ1-1|TRBV11-2|.|.
CASSSPTGFRVAGTEAFF
TGTGCCAGCAGCTCCCCAACGGGGTTCAGGGTAGCAGGCACTGAAGCTTTCTTT
>TRBJ2-2|TRBV19|.|few
CASSPRRGGELFF
TGTGCCAGTAGTCCTAGACGCGGCGGGGAGCTGTTTTTT
>TRBJ1-1|TRBV13|.|.
CASSSRLGGVITEAFF
TGTGCCAGCAGCTCGCGCCTAGGGGGAGTAATCACTGAAGCTTTCTTT
>TRBJ2-7|TRBV29-1|TRBD1|.
CSVAKQGPSYEQYF
TGCAGCGTTGCTAAACAGGGGCCCTCCTACGAGCAGTACTTC
>TRBJ2-7|TRBV6-5|.|.
CASSYIGQRYEQYF
TGTGCCAGCAGTTACATAGGCCAGAGATACGAGCAGTACTTC
>TRBJ2-3|TRBV5-4|.|.
CASSLTGAGTQYF
TGTGCCAGCAGCTTGACGGGGGCCGGTACGCAGTATTTT
>TRBJ2-2|TRBV7-3|.|once
CASSLSRTANTGELFF
TGTGCCAGCAGCTTAAGCCGTACAGCGAACACCGGGGAGCTGTTTTTT
>TRBJ1-2|TRBV5-1|.|.
CASSLATAVRGDGYTF
TGCGCCAGCAGCTTGGCCACGGCCGTACGGGGCGATGGCTACACCTTC
>TRBJ2-2|TRBV7-8|.|once
CASSLGAGPGELFF
TGTGCCAGCAGCTTAGGCGCGGGTCCCGGGGAGCTGTTTTTT
>TRBJ2-1|TRBV9|TRBD1|once
CASSVVGQGNEQFF
TGTGCCAGCAGCGTAGTAGGACAGGGGAATGAGCAGTTCTTC
>TRBJ2-6|TRBV5-5|.|.
CASSWSPSGANVLTF
TGTGCCAGCAGCTGGAGCCCCTCTGGGGCCAACGTCCTGACTTTC
>TRBJ1-2|TRBV27|.|once
CASRGSLSYNYGYTF
TGTGCCAGCAGAGGGTCCCTTTCTTATAACTATGGCTACACCTTC
>TRBJ1-5|TRBV28|.|.
CASSLLGQKSNQPQHF
TGTGCCAGCAGTCTCCTGGGACAAAAGAGCAATCAGCCCCAGCATTTT
>TRBJ1-5|TRBV19|TRBD1|few
CASSTSGGYSNQPQHF
TGTGCCAGTAGTACCTCAGGGGGGTATAGCAATCAGCCCCAGCATTTT
>TRBJ1-1|TRBV6-6|.|.
CASSYRRGDTEAFF
TGTGCCAGCAGTTACCGTCGGGGGGACACTGAAGCTTTCTTT
>TRBJ1-1|TRBV7-2|.|.
CASSPRGGGTEAFF
TGTGCCAGCAGCCCCCGGGGAGGGGGCACTGAAGCTTTCTTT
>TRBJ2-7|TRBV7-6|TRBD1|.
CASSLDGQVSYEQYF
TGTGCCAGCAGCCTAGATGGACAGGTGAGCTACGAGCAGTACTTC
>TRBJ1-1|TRBV5-6|.|once
CASSLVGAHTEAFF
TGTGCCAGCAGCTTGGTAGGGGCCCACACTGAAGCTTTCTTT
>TRBJ1-2|TRBV5-1|TRBD1|.
CASSVQGASYYGYTF
TGCGCCAGCAGCGTACAGGGGGCGAGCTACTATGGCTACACCTTC
>TRBJ1-1|TRBV19|.|.
CASSRRTPPEAFF
TGTGCCAGTAGCCGTCGGACCCCCCCGGAAGCTTTCTTT
>TRBJ1-1|TRBV11-2|.|few
CASSLGGGRVRAEAFF
TGTGCCAGCAGCTTAGGAGGGGGAAGGGTTAGGGCTGAAGCTTTCTTT
>TRBJ2-1|TRBV9|TRBD2|.
CASSITGLANEQFF
TGTGCCAGCAGCATAACGGGACTAGCCAATGAGCAGTTCTTC
>TRBJ2-3|TRBV6-1|TRBD2|.
CASSEDRGDTDTQYF
TGTGCCAGCAGTGAAGATCGGGGGGATACAGATACGCAGTATTTT
>TRBJ2-7|TRBV6-5|.|.
CASSYGGISYEQYF
TGTGCCAGCAGTTACGGCGGGATCTCCTACGAGCAGTACTTC
>TRBJ1-1|TRBV10-3|TRBD1|few
CAIRDRGKNTEAFF
TGTGCCATCAGGGACAGGGGAAAGAACACTGAAGCTTTCTTT
>TRBJ2-7|TRBV29-1|TRBD2|.
CSVEGSGISYEQYF
TGCAGCGTTGAAGGTAGCGGGATCTCCTACGAGCAGTACTTC
>TRBJ1-6|TRBV5-1|.|.
CASSLDLLGNNSPLHF
TGCGCCAGCAGCCTGGACCTGTTGGGAAATAATTCACCCCTCCACTTT
>TRBJ2-1|TRBV5-1|.|.
CASSLSGPSYNEQFF
TGCGCCAGCAGCCTGTCTGGCCCCTCCTACAATGAGCAGTTCTTC
>TRBJ1-1|TRBV7-2|TRBD1|few
CASTIGQGEGAFF
TGTGCCAGCACCATCGGACAGGGGGAGGGGGCTTTCTTT
>TRBJ2-7|TRBV5-4|.|.
CASSHSQGYEQYF
TGTGCCAGCAGCCATTCACAGGGCTACGAGCAGTACTTC
>TRBJ1-5|TRBV7-2|.|.
CASSLQGHSNQPQHF
TGTGCCAGCAGTTTACAGGGTCACAGCAATCAGCCCCAGCATTTT
>TRBJ2-7|TRBV2|.|.
CASSKAHEQYF
TGTGCCAGCAGTAAGGCTCACGAGCAGTACTTC
>TRBJ1-2|TRBV6-5|.|.
CASSYRSGVRYGYTF
TGTGCCAGCAGTTACCGCTCGGGGGTACGCTATGGCTACACCTTC
>TRBJ2-7|TRBV5-1|TRBD1|few
CASSPTGSSYEQYF
TGTGCCAGCAGCCCGACAGGGTCCTCCTACGAGCAGTACTTC
>TRBJ1-1|TRBV5-1|.|few
CASSFPTLGTEAFF
TGCGCCAGCAGCTTTCCGACATTAGGGACTGAAGCTTTCTTT
>TRBJ2-7|TRBV7-3|TRBD2|.
CASSSGLAGGYEQYF
TGTGCCAGCAGCTCCGGACTAGCGGGAGGCTACGAGCAGTACTTC
>TRBJ1-3|TRBV7-2|.|.
CASSLGVGRGRGNTIYF
TGTGCCAGCAGCTTAGGGGTGGGTAGGGGACGAGGAAACACCATATATTTT
>TRBJ1-6|TRBV18|.|.
CASSPGTGNSPLHF
TGTGCCAGCTCACCGGGTACAGGGAATTCACCCCTTCACTTT
>TRBJ2-2|TRBV7-2|.|once
CASSSRNLNGELFF
TGTGCCAGCAGCTCGAGGAATCTCAACGGGGAGCTGTTTTTT
>TRBJ2-5|TRBV7-2|.|.
CASSSQVLTETQYF
TGTGCCAGCAGCTCCCAGGTACTGACGGAGACCCAGTACTTC
>TRBJ1-2|TRBV7-9|.|.
CASSLPGQARYGYTF
TGTGCCAGCAGCTTACCTGGACAAGCCCGCTATGGCTACACCTTC